A single T cell receptor (beta chain) is shown here with its context. Its cognate antigen is unknown. The method was immunoSEQ multiplex PCR; TCRdb's version includes in-frame clones alone and lacks a portion of them. The sample has around 87,000 clones; 85% to 90% are singletons. The V gene's germline CDR1 is LNHDA and CDR2 SQIVND (reference sequence). CDR3 size: 15 residues. The V and J ends lost 4 bases and 0 bases respectively, with 13 bases between them. The data were taken from a study of siplizumab effects on memory and regulatory T cells. Study-level findings and limits: Naive T cells appeared more varied than memory cells and looked like key alloresponse contributors.

The source of this sequence is a human donor in good health. This chain connects TRBV19 to TRBJ2-7; no reliable D call. Sequencing input: CD4+ T cells sorted from blood. The CDR3 DNA is TGTGCCAGTAGTACGTCGACGCCGAGCTCCTACGAGCAGTACTTC. Translation: CASSTSTPSSYEQYF.